Below, 25 T cell receptor beta chains from the same sample are listed, as sequenced in a study of CD8+ T cells in alopecia areata. This sample's treatment: oral pan-JAK inhibitor, 5-10 mg twice daily. TCR sequencing used cDNA made by reverse transcription of extracted RNA. Assay used: immunoSEQ multiplex PCR; TCRdb lists only in-frame clones, some missing. The sample contains some 190,000 clones, approximately 67% of which appear only once. This material consisted of CD4+ T cells sorted from blood, taken at week 44, from a patient treated with tofacitinib. These TCRs come from a human donor with alopecia areata.

The chain uses TRBV9 and TRBJ2-1, with D unresolved. Between the trimmed V and J ends, which lost 3 bases and 9 bases, there was a span of 13 bases. Germline V gene sequence: CDR1 SGDLS, CDR2 YYNGEE. CDR3 length: 13 residues. CDR3 sequence (DNA): TGTGCCAGCAGCGCTGAAGGAGATACTGAGCAGTTCTTC. Residues: CASSAEGDTEQFF. Looking up the rest from reference TRBV9 and TRBJ2-1 gives the full variable domain: DSGVTQTPKHLITATGQRVTLRCSPRSGDLSVYWYQQSLDQGLQFLIQYYNGEERAKGNILERFSAQQFPDLHSELNLSSLELGDSALYFCASSAEGDTEQFFGPGTRLTVL.

V usage is TRBV29-1 and J usage is TRBJ2-1; no clear D. Germline assignment: CDR1 SQVTM and CDR2 ANQGSEA. CDR3 length equals 14 residues. V shed 7 bases and J shed 1 base, with 14 bases lying between them. The CDR3 region is CSAGDISSYNEQFF. CDR3 coding DNA: TGCAGCGCCGGAGATATCTCGTCCTACAATGAGCAGTTCTTC.

The V call is TRBV11-1, the J call TRBJ2-1; D possibly corresponds to TRBD1 (6 bases). This CDR3 comprises 14 residues. V was pared by 5 bases and J by 3 bases, with 11 bases between. Germline CDR1 reads SGHAT; CDR2 reads FQDESV (reference sequence). The CDR3 loop reads CASSLGQHYNEQFF. CDR3 nucleotide sequence: TGTGCCAGCAGCCTAGGACAGCACTACAATGAGCAGTTCTTC.

This clone was observed a few times. The chain employs TRBV29-1 and TRBJ2-7; D not certain. The CDR3 has 14 amino acids. Trimming cost V 3 bases and J 2 bases, with 14 bases left between them. The germline gives CDR1 SQVTM, CDR2 ANQGSEA. The CDR3 is CSVERPGPPYEQYF. CDR3 in DNA: TGCAGCGTTGAGAGGCCAGGACCCCCCTACGAGCAGTACTTC.

This sequence joins TRBV7-2 and TRBJ1-2; 11 bases align to TRBD1. This CDR3 contains 15 residues. Per germline, CDR1 SGHTA and CDR2 FQGNSA. The junction had 7 bases not matched to a gene; V was cut back by 5 bases and J by 5 bases. This CDR3 reads CASSVGQGARYGYTF. DNA of the CDR3: TGTGCCAGCAGCGTCGGACAGGGGGCGAGATATGGCTACACCTTC. Based on the CDR3 plus reference TRBV7-2 and TRBJ1-2, the full variable domain is GAGVSQSPSNKVTEKGKDVELRCDPISGHTALYWYRQSLGQGLEFLIYFQGNSAPDKSGLPSDRFSAERTGGSVSTLTIQRTQQEDSAVYLCASSVGQGARYGYTFGSGTRLTVV.

The chain has TRBV29-1 and TRBJ2-7; 9 bases map to TRBD1. V dropped 5 bases and J dropped 3; count of bases not matched to a gene: 2. Germline CDR1 and CDR2: SQVTM and ANQGSEA. This CDR3 comprises 12 residues. In DNA form, the CDR3 reads TGCAGCGTTCGGGGACAGGGCTACGAGCAGTACTTC. Translating gives CSVRGQGYEQYF.

The table lists this clone with a few counts. The chain couples TRBV15 to TRBJ2-1; D unresolved. The V end lost 0 bases, the J end lost 10 bases, and 10 bases lay between the germline ends. The CDR3 is made up of 13 amino acids. Germline V gene lookup returns CDR1 LNHNV and CDR2 YYDKDF (reference sequence). The CDR3 nucleotides read TGTGCCACCAGCAGAGATCCACAGACCGAGCAGTTCTTC. This encodes CATSRDPQTEQFF.

The rearrangement joins TRBV7-2 to TRBJ1-1; D gene unclear. The V and J ends lost 8 bases and 2 bases respectively, with 15 bases between them. The CDR3 is made up of 14 amino acids. Per the germline V gene, CDR1 is SGHTA and CDR2 is FQGNSA. The DNA of the CDR3 is TGTGCCAGCGCATTTAGAGGGAGTAACACTGAAGCTTTCTTT. Amino acid sequence: CASAFRGSNTEAFF.

There are many counts of this clone. The chain is built from TRBV29-1 and TRBJ2-1, with D unclear. Germline CDR1 reads SQVTM; CDR2 reads ANQGSEA. The V end lost 6 bases, the J end lost 7 bases, and 10 bases lay between the germline ends. CDR3 length: 11 residues. The CDR3 reads CSVAPLNEQFF. Here the CDR3 DNA reads TGCAGCGTGGCCCCCCTTAATGAGCAGTTCTTC.

This sequence joins TRBV30 and TRBJ1-5; D is undetermined. V gave up 1 base and J gave up 2 bases, with 12 bases separating them. The CDR3 runs to 15 residues. Germline V CDR1 and CDR2: GTSNPN, SVGIG (reference sequence). The CDR3 reads CAWSAILGGNQPQHF. The CDR3 DNA follows: TGTGCCTGGAGTGCTATTTTGGGCGGCAATCAGCCCCAGCATTTT.

The V and J genes are TRBV30 and TRBJ2-5, with D perhaps matching TRBD1 or TRBD2 (5 bases each). CDR1 is GTSNPN, CDR2 SVGIG, per germline (reference sequence). The CDR3 spans 16 residues. Trimming cost V 3 bases and J 2 bases, with 19 bases left between them. The CDR3 DNA sequence: TGTGCCTGGAGGGGGGTGACAGCATCGACACAAGAGACCCAGTACTTC. Its protein product is CAWRGVTASTQETQYF.

The table lists this clone with a count of one. The V call is TRBV4-3, the J call TRBJ2-5; 9 nucleotides match TRBD2. This CDR3 comprises 16 residues. V lost 1 base, J lost 2 bases, and 5 bases stayed unmatched. Germline CDR1 LGHNA, CDR2 YSLEER. The DNA for the CDR3 is TGCGCCAGCAGCCAAGGGCAAGCGGGGGGACAAGAGACCCAGTACTTC. Its protein is CASSQGQAGGQETQYF.

CDR3 nucleotides: TGTGCCATCAAAAGGACGTCCTCTGGAAACACCATATATTTT. It specifies CAIKRTSSGNTIYF. The V and J genes are TRBV10-3 and TRBJ1-3, with D hard to call. This CDR3 contains 14 residues. Germline V gives CDR1 ENHRY, CDR2 SYGVKD. Trimming took off 7 bases at V and 0 bases at J, with 10 bases between the two ends.

Here the CDR3 reads CASSDGTDSDEQYF. CDR3 DNA: TGTGCCAGCAGTGATGGGACAGATAGCGACGAGCAGTACTTC. The V and J genes are TRBV6-1 and TRBJ2-7; 7 bases are shared with TRBD1. The CDR3 loop spans 14 amino acids. V shed 3 bases and J 5 bases; nucleotides not matched to a gene: 7. Germline V CDR1 and CDR2: MNHNS, SASEGT.

The table lists this clone with a few counts. This chain joins TRBV15 and TRBJ2-7; the D call may be TRBD1 or TRBD2 (5 bases each). CDR3 size: 13 residues. In germline, CDR1 is LNHNV, CDR2 YYDKDF (reference sequence). V lost 5 bases and J lost 6, with 14 bases in between. The DNA for the CDR3 is TGTGCCACCAGCGGGGACCCAAGGGGCGAGCAGTACTTC. It is translated as CATSGDPRGEQYF. The whole variable domain, filled in from reference TRBV15 and TRBJ2-7, reads DAMVIQNPRYQVTQFGKPVTLSCSQTLNHNVMYWYQQKSSQAPKLLFHYYDKDFNNEADTPDNFQSRRPNTSFCFLDIRSPGLGDTAMYLCATSGDPRGEQYFGPGTRLTVT.

This clone was observed once. The chain recombines TRBV5-6 with TRBJ2-2, with a tentative D call TRBD1 (5 bases). Germline V gene sequence: CDR1 SGHDT, CDR2 YYEEEE. Trimming pared 0 bases from V and 5 bases from J, leaving 20 bases between. The length of the CDR3 is 18 residues. As DNA, the CDR3 is TGTGCCAGCAGCTTGGATATCGTTGGACATGGGCTGACCGGGGAGCTGTTTTTT. Amino acid sequence: CASSLDIVGHGLTGELFF.

The chain uses TRBV4-2 and TRBJ2-7; no definite D call. Germline V CDR1 and CDR2: LGHNA, YNFKEQ. CDR3 length: 13 residues. Deletions cut 0 bases from V and 3 bases from J, with 6 bases between. CDR3 amino acids: CASSQDLGYEQYF. CDR3 DNA sequence: TGTGCCAGCAGCCAAGATCTGGGCTACGAGCAGTACTTC.

This clone appeared a few times. The chain couples TRBV11-3 to TRBJ2-7, with 7 bases aligning to TRBD1. CDR3 length: 16 amino acids. The germline V gene has CDR1 SGHNT and CDR2 YENEEA. V trimming: 6 bases; J trimming: 6 bases; junction bases outside the gene matches: 17. CDR3 DNA sequence: TGTGCCAGCAGTTCACCCCTTCAGACAGGGTCTCGCGAGCAGTACTTC. It specifies CASSSPLQTGSREQYF.

This clone showed up just a few times. This rearrangement joins TRBV28 to TRBJ1-5; D possibly corresponds to TRBD1 (5 bases). This CDR3 is built from 14 residues. V dropped 8 bases and J dropped 8 bases, with 19 bases sitting between them. CDR1 and CDR2 from the germline V gene are MDHEN and SYDVKM. The chain's CDR3 is CASGRGAPPEPQHF. CDR3 DNA sequence: TGTGCCAGCGGTCGTGGGGCACCGCCTGAGCCCCAGCATTTT.

CDR3 in DNA: TGCGCCAGCAGCAGGACAGGGGGCAGTAGGACTGAAGCTTTCTTT. This sequence encodes CASSRTGGSRTEAFF. V usage is TRBV5-1 and J usage is TRBJ1-1; 11 nucleotides line up with TRBD1. V gave up 4 bases and J gave up 5 bases; unmatched junction bases: 7. The CDR3 is 15 residues long. Germline CDR1 reads SGHRS; CDR2 reads YFSETQ. Complete variable domain (other parts from reference TRBV5-1 and TRBJ1-1): KAGVTQTPRYLIKTRGQQVTLSCSPISGHRSVSWYQQTPGQGLQFLFEYFSETQRNKGNFPGRFSGRQFSNSRSEMNVSTLELGDSALYLCASSRTGGSRTEAFFGQGTRLTVV.

The rearrangement uses TRBV9 and TRBJ1-1; D gene unclear. CDR3 length equals 15 residues. Trimming took off 0 bases at V and 5 bases at J, with 14 bases between the two ends. In germline, CDR1 is SGDLS, CDR2 YYNGEE. This CDR3 is CASSVALPGRTEAFF. CDR3 in DNA: TGTGCCAGCAGCGTAGCCCTCCCCGGACGGACTGAAGCTTTCTTT.

The V gene is TRBV6-6, the J gene TRBJ1-6; D remains unclear. The CDR3 extends over 14 amino acids. CDR1 is MNHNY and CDR2 is SVGAGI in the germline V gene (reference sequence). Trimming shortened V by 4 bases and J by 9 bases, and 13 bases separated the two germline ends. The CDR3 here is CASSSPARGSPLHF. The CDR3 nucleotides read TGTGCCAGCAGTTCCCCGGCCCGGGGTTCACCCCTCCACTTT.

The chain couples TRBV30 to TRBJ1-1; D call uncertain. The CDR3 is made up of 13 amino acids. CDR1 and CDR2 from the germline V gene are GTSNPN and SVGIG (reference sequence). The V gene lost 3 bases and the J gene lost 3 bases, with 11 bases spanning the gap. CDR3 coding DNA: TGTGCCTGGAGAGGGAAGGGCTACACTGAAGCTTTCTTT. It encodes CAWRGKGYTEAFF. Using reference TRBV30 and TRBJ1-1 for the parts outside the CDR3, the full variable domain is SQTIHQWPATLVQPVGSPLSLECTVEGTSNPNLYWYRQAAGRGLQLLFYSVGIGQISSEVPQNLSASRPQDRQFILSSKKLLLSDSGFYLCAWRGKGYTEAFFGQGTRLTVV.

This clone was seen only a few times. The chain employs TRBV6-5 and TRBJ2-1; 15 bases align to TRBD2. The CDR3 contains 15 residues. Looked up from germline, CDR1 is MNHEY and CDR2 is SVGAGI. J was trimmed by 9 bases and V by 6 bases; bases with no gene match: 6. The CDR3 loop is CASSGLAGGPGEQFF. The CDR3, as DNA: TGTGCCAGCAGCGGACTAGCGGGGGGGCCTGGTGAGCAGTTCTTC.

The chain recombines TRBV15 with TRBJ1-2; 7 nucleotides align to TRBD1. Germline CDR1 is LNHNV and CDR2 is YYDKDF (reference sequence). The CDR3 is 16 residues long. The trim removed 0 bases at V and 8 bases at J, leaving 12 bases unmatched. The CDR3 bases are TGTGCCACCAGCAGAGATGGGAACAGGGGCTGGGAAGGCTACACCTTC. Residues: CATSRDGNRGWEGYTF.